One T cell receptor (beta chain) is described in this entry. Its antigen is not known. This entry is derived from a study of T-cell memory formation after mild COVID-19. Study at large: TCR clustering was largely donor specific.

Study results and caveats: The main location of contracting CD4+ clones was CM and EM, and that of contracting CD8+ clones was EMRA. Pre-infection memory carried some responding clones, suggesting that cross-reactive memory joined. Clones that contracted from day 15 to 85 were balanced CD4/CD8, while later expanders leaned CD4+.

TCRdb re-derived calls from the 5' RACE reads in MiXCR, one entry per CDR3 protein. Among approximately 240,000 distinct CDR3 sequences listed, about a sixth were seen once. V was pared by 5 bases and J by 7 bases, with 11 bases of the junction left unmatched. Germline V gene data show CDR1 as MNHNY and CDR2 as SVGAGI (reference sequence). The CDR3 contains 16 residues. The chain uses TRBV6-6 and TRBJ1-6; 7 bases line up with TRBD1. The material sequenced was PBMCs or a T cell subset sorted from them (not recorded which). This clonotype originated in a man between 18 and 35 years old who had mild COVID-19 (a few samples of this study predate the infection). Cell type and time point are not known. The CDR3 loop reads CASSTFSGQPNSPLHF. The CDR3 DNA sequence: TGTGCCAGCAGTACATTCTCGGGACAGCCAAATTCACCCCTCCACTTT.